These 18 T cell receptor beta chains were sequenced from one sample in a study of blood T cell repertoires in COVID-19. Using immunoSEQ multiplex PCR, the repertoire was profiled, and TCRdb retains in-frame clones only, with some absent. This table holds roughly 200,000 clones, roughly 80% found once. The sample comprised peripheral blood. These receptors were collected from a man in his fifties who had recovered from COVID-19.

The rearrangement uses TRBV19 and TRBJ1-5, with D unclear. V shed 3 bases and J shed 1 base, with 7 bases lying between them. The CDR3 length is 14 residues. The germline CDR1 and CDR2 sequences are LNHDA and SQIVND (reference sequence). Here the CDR3 DNA reads TGTGCCAGTAGTATGGAGAAAAGCAATCAGCCCCAGCATTTT. Its translation is CASSMEKSNQPQHF.

This chain connects TRBV6-5 to TRBJ1-3, with D unclear. Germline lookup yields CDR1 MNHEY and CDR2 SVGAGI. The V and J ends lost 7 bases and 0 bases respectively, with 7 bases between them. The CDR3 runs to 13 residues. The CDR3 DNA reads as TGTGCCAGCACCGGAGTCTCTGGAAACACCATATATTTT. It yields the protein CASTGVSGNTIYF.

In its sample, this clone was seen once. This chain connects TRBV7-9 to TRBJ1-2; 8 nucleotides line up with TRBD1. The CDR3 is 16 residues long. Looked up from germline, CDR1 is SEHNR and CDR2 is FQNEAQ (reference sequence). V shed 4 bases, J shed 2 bases, and the junction held 9 bases outside the gene matches. The DNA of the CDR3 is TGTGCCAGCAGCTCCCATAACAGGGGGGGAAACTATGGCTACACCTTC. Translated, it gives CASSSHNRGGNYGYTF. Using reference TRBV7-9 and TRBJ1-2 for the parts outside the CDR3, the full variable domain is DTGVSQNPRHKITKRGQNVTFRCDPISEHNRLYWYRQTLGQGPEFLTYFQNEAQLEKSRLLSDRFSAERPKGSFSTLEIQRTEQGDSAMYLCASSSHNRGGNYGYTFGSGTRLTVV.

This clone appeared once. CDR3 loop: CAWEPGTDLSPLHF. DNA of the CDR3: TGTGCCTGGGAACCCGGGACAGATTTATCACCCCTCCACTTT. The V call is TRBV30, the J call TRBJ1-6; 7 bases align to TRBD1. Germline loops: CDR1 GTSNPN, CDR2 SVGIG (reference sequence). V was pared by 5 bases and J by 10 bases, with 11 bases of the junction left unmatched. The CDR3 has 14 residues.

The chain couples TRBV7-9 to TRBJ1-2, with TRBD1 as a possible D gene (5 bases). The CDR3 runs 15 residues. Germline V gives CDR1 SEHNR, CDR2 FQNEAQ (reference sequence). Deletions cut 3 bases from V and 4 bases from J, with 15 bases between. The CDR3 is CASSFSGLRGYGYTF. DNA for the CDR3: TGTGCCAGCAGCTTTTCAGGGCTTCGTGGCTATGGCTACACCTTC.

In regard to this clone: A much larger clone lies a single base off, so this may be a read error. This chain links TRBV28 with TRBJ2-7; TRBD2 agrees at 8 bases. After removal of 5 bases from V and 0 bases from J, the junction contained 0 bases not matched to a gene. CDR3 length: 13 residues. The germline CDR1 and CDR2 sequences are MDHEN and SYDVKM. The CDR3 region has the DNA TGTGCCAGCAGTCTAGCGGGCTCCTACGAGCAGTACTTC. Amino acid sequence: CASSLAGSYEQYF.

Many counts were recorded for this clone. J is TRBJ1-2 and V is TRBV23-1; 11 bases line up with TRBD1. TRBV23-1 is an open reading frame whose function is uncertain. This CDR3 is built from 13 residues. J gave up 7 bases and V 6 bases, and 4 bases lay outside the gene matches. The CDR3 here is CASRDRGRPGYTF. CDR3 coding DNA: TGCGCCAGCAGGGACAGGGGGCGACCTGGCTACACCTTC.

The chain carries TRBV28 and TRBJ1-2; D uncertain. The CDR3 totals 13 residues. Per the germline V gene, CDR1 is MDHEN and CDR2 is SYDVKM. V was clipped by 2 bases and J by 11 bases, with 15 bases between them. This CDR3 reads CASSLSLVRGYTF. The CDR3 coding sequence is TGTGCCAGCAGTTTAAGCTTGGTGCGTGGTTACACCTTC.

This chain uses TRBV5-4 with TRBJ2-5; D gene uncertain. The germline V gene encodes CDR1 SGHNT and CDR2 YYREEE (reference sequence). The V gene lost 2 bases and the J gene lost 2 bases, with 10 bases spanning the gap. The CDR3 contains 14 residues. The CDR3 coding sequence is TGTGCCAGCAGCTTTGATGGCCGACAAGAGACCCAGTACTTC. This encodes CASSFDGRQETQYF.

V usage is TRBV10-3 and J usage is TRBJ2-3; a possible D gene is TRBD1 (5 bases). CDR1 and CDR2 from the germline V gene are ENHRY and SYGVKD. Trimming pared 6 bases from V and 2 bases from J, leaving 27 bases between. CDR3 length: 19 residues. The CDR3 region has the DNA TGTGCCATCAGGTCGACTGGGGCCACCGGCACAGACCCCACAGATACGCAGTATTTT. Its translation is CAIRSTGATGTDPTDTQYF.

This clone was detected a few times. CDR3 sequence reads: CASSQGLAGVSMETQYF. The DNA of the CDR3 is TGTGCCAGCAGCCAAGGCCTAGCGGGAGTTAGTATGGAGACCCAGTACTTC. The rearrangement uses TRBV11-2 and TRBJ2-5, with 10 bases matching TRBD2. The CDR3 runs to 17 residues. V trimming: 5 bases; J trimming: 5 bases; junction bases outside the gene matches: 14. The germline V gene has CDR1 SGHAT and CDR2 FQNNGV.

In DNA, the CDR3 is TGTGCCACCCCTAGTCGGGTGCCAAGCTCCTACGAGCAGTACTTC. It encodes CATPSRVPSSYEQYF. The J gene is TRBJ2-7, the V gene TRBV27; D gene ambiguous. V was trimmed by 10 bases and J by 0 bases, leaving 19 bases between them. CDR3 length: 15 residues. Germline CDR1 MNHEY, CDR2 SMNVEV (reference sequence).

This rearrangement joins TRBV18 to TRBJ1-1; 8 nucleotides agree with TRBD1. The germline gives CDR1 KGHSH, CDR2 LQKENI. The ends lost 3 bases at V and 3 bases at J; junction bases unmatched: 6. This CDR3 contains 15 residues. Written as DNA, the CDR3 is TGTGCCAGCTCACCTGGACAGGGTGGGGACACTGAAGCTTTCTTT. It is translated as CASSPGQGGDTEAFF.

The V gene is TRBV4-2, the J gene TRBJ1-2; 7 nucleotides match TRBD1. Germline V gene data show CDR1 as LGHNA and CDR2 as YNFKEQ. The junction had 17 bases not matched to a gene; V was cut back by 4 bases and J by 3 bases. The CDR3 is 18 amino acids. The CDR3 DNA sequence: TGTGCCAGCAGCCCGATGAGATACCGGGACAGTAAGGACTATGGCTACACCTTC. Encoded protein: CASSPMRYRDSKDYGYTF.

A few counts support this clone. The V call is TRBV7-8, the J call TRBJ1-1; a possible D gene is TRBD1 (5 bases). V was clipped by 5 bases and J by 3 bases, with 13 bases between them. The CDR3 loop spans 14 amino acids. Germline V gives CDR1 SGHVS, CDR2 FQNEAQ. The CDR3 nucleotides are TGTGCCAGCAGCCCCGAAGGGGAATACACTGAAGCTTTCTTT. Translating gives CASSPEGEYTEAFF.

The rearrangement uses TRBV7-3 and TRBJ2-2, with 11 bases matching TRBD2. Germline CDR1 is SGHTA and CDR2 is FQGTGA. This CDR3 region has 17 residues. Unmatched junction bases numbered 5, after V lost 0 bases and J lost 5 bases. CDR3 loop: CASSLTSLAGGTGELFF. The CDR3 bases are TGTGCCAGCAGCTTAACGAGTCTAGCGGGAGGAACCGGGGAGCTGTTTTTT.

V and J are TRBV27 and TRBJ2-3; D is perhaps TRBD2 (6 bases). V lost 0 bases to trimming and J lost 0 bases, with 7 bases between them. CDR1 and CDR2 (germline): MNHEY, SMNVEV (reference sequence). The CDR3 contains 15 residues. This CDR3 reads CASSLSGTSTDTQYF. For the CDR3, the DNA is TGTGCCAGCAGTTTATCGGGGACTAGCACAGATACGCAGTATTTT.

In its sample, this clone was seen a few times. This chain connects TRBV28 to TRBJ2-5, with D maybe TRBD2 (6 bases). Trimming removed 4 bases from V and 1 base from J, with 13 bases in between. Germline-derived CDR1 and CDR2 are MDHEN and SYDVKM. The CDR3 has 15 residues. For the CDR3, the DNA is TGTGCCAGCAGTTCGACGTCTAGCGCCCAAGAGACCCAGTACTTC. Translated: CASSSTSSAQETQYF.